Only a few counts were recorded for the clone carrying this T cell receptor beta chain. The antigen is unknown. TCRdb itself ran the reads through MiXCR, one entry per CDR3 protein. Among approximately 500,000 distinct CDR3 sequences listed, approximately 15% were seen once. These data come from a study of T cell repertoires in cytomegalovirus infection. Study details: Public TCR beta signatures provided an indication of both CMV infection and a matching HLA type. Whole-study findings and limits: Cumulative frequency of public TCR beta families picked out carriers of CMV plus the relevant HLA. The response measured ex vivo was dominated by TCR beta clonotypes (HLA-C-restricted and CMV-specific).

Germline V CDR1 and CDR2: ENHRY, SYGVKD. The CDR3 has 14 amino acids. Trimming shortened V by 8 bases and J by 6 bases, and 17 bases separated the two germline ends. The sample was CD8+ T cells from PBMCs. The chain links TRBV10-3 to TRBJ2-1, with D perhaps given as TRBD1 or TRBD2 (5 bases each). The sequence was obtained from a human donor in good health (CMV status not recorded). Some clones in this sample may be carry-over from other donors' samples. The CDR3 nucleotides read TGTGCCATCTTGGGGGTTGGGGACGGCAATGAGCAGTTCTTC. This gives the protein CAILGVGDGNEQFF.